This T cell receptor (beta chain) was captured by sequencing in a study of radiation and T cells in renal cell carcinoma. Comment on this clone: Antigen: not known.

Produced via immunoSEQ multiplex PCR; TCRdb's table is partial and in-frame only. This table has 150,000 or so clones, over 80% appearing once. Indicated time point: blood 2 weeks post-SBRT. The treatment is: 15 Gy SBRT to primary tumor, nephrectomy 4 weeks later. CDR1 is MNHEY, CDR2 SVGAGI, per germline. The CDR3 spans 14 residues. The V segment lost 8 bases and the J segment 0 bases; nucleotides outside the gene matches: 0. Study-wide findings and caveats: From baseline, blood top tumor clonotypes peaked at 2 weeks post-radiation.

This chain connects TRBV6-5 to TRBJ2-2; 10 bases line up with TRBD1. This receptor was obtained from a woman aged 45-59 years with renal cell carcinoma. The material sequenced was blood, taken from a patient whose treatment included radiotherapy and nephrectomy. CDR3: CASGTGANTGELFF. The CDR3 nucleotides are TGTGCCAGCGGGACAGGGGCGAACACCGGGGAGCTGTTTTTT.